This T cell receptor (beta chain) was retrieved from a study of response to subunit inactivated influenza vaccine (dated by TCRdb to between 2017 and 2018). At the level of the whole study: The study used deep quantitative T cell receptor repertoire profiling to track responses to a trivalent subunit inactivated influenza vaccine. What the authors observed across the whole study: According to the authors, only a limited number of new T cells may be recruited by each seasonal influenza vaccination.

Comments on this clonotype: Its specific antigen is unknown. No clone much larger than this one lies a single base away; base qualities are absent.

The library was prepared using RT-PCR. The instrument given in TCRdb is Illumina HiSeq 2500. Through fastp at Q25 and MiXCR, TCRdb rebuilt clones from the public reads, retaining in-frame beta chains. Every distinct CDR3 protein forms one entry, paired with its most common genes and DNA. The sample records approximately 570,000 distinct CDR3 sequences, 6% to 9% of which are singletons. The top ten constitute roughly 13% of the sample. From a lookup of the germline V gene, CDR1 and CDR2 are MGHDK and SYGVNS. The CDR3 sequence holds 13 residues, the cysteine and phenylalanine included. The retained sequence is limited to the CDR3, 39 bases, with the frame set at the first base. At the junction V is shortened by 6 bases and J by 4 bases, with 9 bases in between.

The material was PBMCs from blood, obtained around 25 months after vaccination. The TCR sequence derives from a man between 45 and 75 years old who received an inactivated influenza vaccine. Donor details come from another sample of the same person, matched by shared clones. This chain is built from TRBV25-1 and TRBJ2-2, with the D gene not clear enough to name. The CDR3 corresponds to CASRESGTGELFF. The DNA reads as follows: TGTGCCAGCAGGGAGTCGGGCACCGGGGAGCTGTTTTTT. The variable domain in full, with residues beyond the CDR3 obtained from the reference TRBV25-1 and TRBJ2-2 genes, is EADIYQTPRYLVIGTGKKITLECSQTMGHDKMYWYQQDPGMELHLIHYSYGVNSTEKGDLSSESTVSRIRTEHFPLTLESARPSHTSQYLCASRESGTGELFFGEGSRLTVL.